Sequencing of this T cell receptor (beta chain) was carried out in a study of shared clonotypes between healthy human individuals. Study-level information: A couple of female and a few male donors aged 18 to 49 were enrolled.

Sequenced by immunoSEQ multiplex PCR; TCRdb stores in-frame clones only, minus some. Here the sample spans 2.5 million or so clones, around nine tenths being singletons. Points on this clone: Its antigen remains unidentified.

The CDR3 is made up of 14 amino acids. Deletions cut 0 bases from V and 4 bases from J, with 9 bases between. Germline values: CDR1 LNHNV, CDR2 YYDKDF (reference sequence). A CD45RA-negative memory subset and a CD45RA+ naive subset were separated from the CD4+ cells. Whole-study results and caveats: Estimated richness was generally greater in naive than memory subsets. Sorted-subset sequencing was shown by rarefaction to be incomplete despite large depth.

The clonotype was recovered from a man younger than 35 in good health. This chain links TRBV15 with TRBJ1-1; possibly TRBD1 for D (5 bases). Input material: naive CD4+ T cells sorted from blood. Indicated subset: CD45RA+ positively selected. The CDR3 DNA reads TGTGCCACCAGCAGAGAACAGGCGGGCACTGAAGCTTTCTTT. This encodes CATSREQAGTEAFF.